These 27 T cell receptor beta chains were all obtained from the same sample, sequenced in a study of T-cell memory formation after mild COVID-19. Each CDR3 protein is one row after TCRdb ran MiXCR on the 5' RACE reads. The sample lists roughly 86,000 distinct CDR3 sequences, less than 15% occurring once. The sequenced sample was PBMCs or a T cell subset sorted from them (not recorded which). These receptors were taken from an adult woman who had mild COVID-19 (a few samples of this study predate the infection). Cell type and time point are not known.

The V gene is TRBV4-1, the J gene TRBJ2-7; TRBD1 might be the D (5 bases). Per germline, CDR1 MGHRA and CDR2 YSYEKL. The CDR3 sequence is 15 residues long. V was trimmed by 0 bases and J by 4 bases, leaving 13 bases between them. CDR3 sequence reads: CASSQEDSPWYEQYF. CDR3 coding DNA: TGCGCCAGCAGCCAAGAAGACAGCCCCTGGTACGAGCAGTACTTC.

The gene calls are TRBV30 and TRBJ1-5; TRBD1 matches 9 bases. The CDR3 is 14 amino acids. J lost 7 bases, V lost 2 bases, and 6 bases had no gene match. The germline gives CDR1 GTSNPN, CDR2 SVGIG (reference sequence). The CDR3 nucleotides are TGTGCCTGGAGTACGGGACAGGGAGACCAGCCCCAGCATTTT. Translation gives CAWSTGQGDQPQHF.

This chain uses TRBV7-6 with TRBJ1-1; 9 bases map to TRBD1. Germline values: CDR1 SGHVS, CDR2 FNYEAQ. V dropped 4 bases and J dropped 2; count of bases not matched to a gene: 8. The CDR3 consists of 16 residues. As DNA, the CDR3 is TGTGCCAGCAGCTCTGCTTCGACAGGGGGTAACACTGAAGCTTTCTTT. Protein: CASSSASTGGNTEAFF.

This clonotype has a handful of counts. V is TRBV7-6 and J is TRBJ1-2; 9 bases are shared with TRBD1. The CDR3 has 17 residues. Germline CDR1 reads SGHVS; CDR2 reads FNYEAQ. Trimming cost V 6 bases and J 5 bases; bases outside gene matches: 16. The CDR3 loop is CASSDDTGGTLGYGYTF. The CDR3, as DNA: TGTGCCAGCAGTGACGATACAGGGGGCACTTTAGGTTATGGCTACACCTTC.

This clonotype was picked up a small number of times. The chain joins TRBV4-2 to TRBJ2-7; D unresolved. Between the trimmed V and J ends, which lost 0 bases and 6 bases, there was a span of 6 bases. The CDR3 length is 12 residues. CDR1 is LGHNA, CDR2 YNFKEQ, per germline. Here the CDR3 DNA reads TGTGCCAGCAGCCAAGATACTACCGAGCAGTACTTC. Its translation is CASSQDTTEQYF.

This chain uses TRBV9 with TRBJ2-2; 8 bases fit TRBD1. The V gene's germline CDR1 is SGDLS and CDR2 YYNGEE. CDR3 length: 16 residues. J lost 5 bases, V lost 3 bases, and 9 bases had no gene match. Here the CDR3 DNA reads TGTGCCAGCAGCGCACAAGGACAGGGTATAACCGGGGAGCTGTTTTTT. Residues: CASSAQGQGITGELFF. Full variable domain (missing parts from reference TRBV9 and TRBJ2-2): DSGVTQTPKHLITATGQRVTLRCSPRSGDLSVYWYQQSLDQGLQFLIQYYNGEERAKGNILERFSAQQFPDLHSELNLSSLELGDSALYFCASSAQGQGITGELFFGEGSRLTVL.

The V gene is TRBV12-3 or TRBV12-4, the J gene TRBJ1-2, with D tentatively TRBD1 (6 bases). CDR3 length: 13 amino acids. Trimming cost V 5 bases and J 4 bases, with 11 bases left between them. The CDR3 here is CASSTQGSYGYTF. Here the CDR3 DNA reads TGTGCCAGCAGTACACAGGGTTCCTATGGCTACACCTTC.

The chain has TRBV12-3 or TRBV12-4 and TRBJ2-5, with unresolved D. The CDR3 extends over 15 amino acids. The V end was cut by 1 base, the J end by 4 bases, with 13 bases between. This CDR3 reads CASSLVDTLGETQYF. The CDR3 bases are TGTGCCAGCAGTTTAGTCGACACCCTGGGAGAGACCCAGTACTTC.

This clonotype has only a few counts. J is TRBJ2-5 and V is TRBV24-1; D remains unclear. The CDR3 is 18 residues long. Trimming stripped 7 bases from V and 4 bases from J, with 27 bases between. CDR1 is KGHDR and CDR2 is SFDVKD in the germline V gene. CDR3 DNA: TGTGCCACCAGCGCCAACCCGCCCGTGGCAGGCTTTCGAGAGACCCAGTACTTC. Its translation is CATSANPPVAGFRETQYF.

This clonotype was detected a few times. The rearrangement joins TRBV4-3 to TRBJ2-1; 14 nucleotides align to TRBD2. V trimming: 2 bases; J trimming: 4 bases; junction bases outside the gene matches: 22. CDR3 length: 23 residues. Germline V CDR1 and CDR2: LGHNA, YSLEER. The CDR3 reads CASSQFPLTPPGLAGEEYNEQFF. For the CDR3, the DNA is TGCGCCAGCAGCCAATTCCCTCTAACGCCCCCGGGACTAGCGGGAGAAGAGTACAATGAGCAGTTCTTC.

This clonotype was picked up many times. The chain carries TRBV12-3 or TRBV12-4 and TRBJ2-3; 7 nucleotides align to TRBD1. V lost 5 bases, J lost 2 bases, and 16 bases stayed unmatched. The CDR3 runs to 18 residues. In nucleotides, the CDR3 is TGTGCCAGCAGTGGAGCTCTCGACAGGGAGAGGGTCACAGATACGCAGTATTTT. Residues: CASSGALDRERVTDTQYF.

The chain employs TRBV7-6 and TRBJ2-5; D gene uncertain. Germline CDR1 and CDR2: SGHVS and FNYEAQ. Trimming pared 0 bases from V and 0 bases from J, leaving 8 bases between. The CDR3 runs to 15 residues. CDR3 protein: CASSLATTNQETQYF. CDR3 DNA: TGTGCCAGCAGCTTAGCAACGACAAACCAAGAGACCCAGTACTTC.

This clonotype was seen only a few times. V is TRBV6-5 and J is TRBJ2-1, with 11 bases identical to TRBD2. The CDR3 totals 15 residues. With V trimmed by 4 bases and J by 8 bases, 7 bases remained unmatched. The V gene's germline CDR1 is MNHEY and CDR2 SVGAGI. In nucleotides, the CDR3 is TGTGCCAGCAGTTTAGCGGGAGGGCCAAACGATGAGCAGTTCTTC. This translates into CASSLAGGPNDEQFF.

V is TRBV2 and J is TRBJ2-5, with 7 bases that match TRBD2. The trim removed 7 bases at V and 5 bases at J, leaving 22 bases unmatched. CDR1 is SNHLY and CDR2 is FYNNEI in the germline V gene. The CDR3 contains 18 residues. The CDR3 DNA reads as TGTGCCAGCAAACGTCTCGGCGCGGGGGATATGAGGAGGGAGACCCAGTACTTC. Protein sequence: CASKRLGAGDMRRETQYF. Supplemented by reference TRBV2 and TRBJ2-5, the full variable domain reads EPEVTQTPSHQVTQMGQEVILRCVPISNHLYFYWYRQILGQKVEFLVSFYNNEISEKSEIFDDQFSVERPDGSNFTLKIRSTKLEDSAMYFCASKRLGAGDMRRETQYFGPGTRLLVL.

This clonotype was observed a handful of times. Written as DNA, the CDR3 is TGTGCCAGCCGGGTAGGCACGGAGGAGCAGTTCTTC. Translating gives CASRVGTEEQFF. This sequence joins TRBV6-2 or TRBV6-3 and TRBJ2-1, with D unclear. CDR1 and CDR2 from the germline V gene are MNHEY and SVGEGT. This CDR3 spans 12 amino acids. The germline V and J ends were trimmed by 8 bases and 10 bases, with 15 bases remaining between them.

The chain recombines TRBV6-2 or TRBV6-3 with TRBJ1-1, with D uncertain. This CDR3 comprises 16 residues. V lost 0 bases and J lost 0, with 11 bases in between. Germline values: CDR1 MNHEY, CDR2 SVGEGT. Here the CDR3 reads CASSYSGKYMNTEAFF. For the CDR3, the DNA is TGTGCCAGCAGTTACTCGGGGAAGTACATGAACACTGAAGCTTTCTTT.

There are a few counts of this clonotype. This sequence joins TRBV12-3 or TRBV12-4 and TRBJ2-5; the D gene is possibly TRBD2 (5 bases). V lost 5 bases and J lost 4, with 14 bases in between. The CDR3 totals 14 residues. The CDR3 region has the DNA TGTGCCAGCAGTCTACTCCTTGAGGGAGAGACCCAGTACTTC. Translated, it gives CASSLLLEGETQYF.

This clonotype was seen more than once but under ten times. The V and J genes are TRBV20-1 and TRBJ1-2; unclear D gene. In germline, CDR1 is DFQATT, CDR2 SNEGSKA (reference sequence). The V gene lost 0 bases and the J gene lost 0 bases, with 5 bases spanning the gap. This CDR3 has 13 amino acids. The CDR3 loop is CSARDWANYGYTF. CDR3 DNA: TGCAGTGCTAGAGATTGGGCTAACTATGGCTACACCTTC.

The chain joins TRBV5-1 to TRBJ1-2, with a weak D call TRBD1 (6 bases). Germline loops: CDR1 SGHRS, CDR2 YFSETQ. V was trimmed by 4 bases and J by 4 bases, leaving 20 bases between them. This CDR3 spans 16 amino acids. As DNA, the CDR3 is TGCGCCAGCAGCCTCACCCTAATAGGGACACCCTATGGCTACACCTTC. Its translation: CASSLTLIGTPYGYTF.

This clonotype was seen more than once but under ten times. The DNA for the CDR3 is TGTGCCAGCACCCTGATGGGGGTTAACACCGGGGAGCTGTTTTTT. It is translated as CASTLMGVNTGELFF. V and J are TRBV12-3 or TRBV12-4 and TRBJ2-2; possibly TRBD1 or TRBD2 for D (5 bases each). This CDR3 is built from 15 residues. Trimming shortened V by 7 bases and J by 2 bases, and 14 bases separated the two germline ends.

The chain recombines TRBV27 with TRBJ1-5; possible D gene TRBD1, 5 bases. Germline lookup yields CDR1 MNHEY and CDR2 SMNVEV (reference sequence). This CDR3 is built from 14 residues. Between the trimmed V and J ends, which lost 4 bases and 0 bases, there was a span of 7 bases. The CDR3 is CASSYGHSNQPQHF. DNA of the CDR3: TGTGCCAGCAGTTACGGACATAGCAATCAGCCCCAGCATTTT.

This clonotype occurred a few times. The chain uses TRBV3-1 and TRBJ1-5; D possibly corresponds to TRBD1 (6 bases). Germline V gene lookup returns CDR1 LGHDT and CDR2 YNNKEL (reference sequence). This CDR3 is 16 amino acids long. The V gene lost 0 bases and the J gene lost 0 bases, with 9 bases spanning the gap. The CDR3 DNA follows: TGTGCCAGCAGCCAAGAACCGGACAGTAGCAATCAGCCCCAGCATTTT. Translated, it gives CASSQEPDSSNQPQHF.

This clonotype was seen many times. CDR3 DNA sequence: TGTGCCAGCAGCTTTTTAGCGGGGGGCCGAGGCTCCTACAATGAGCAGTTCTTC. Translating it yields CASSFLAGGRGSYNEQFF. This chain connects TRBV7-6 to TRBJ2-1, with 10 bases that match TRBD2. Per the germline V gene, CDR1 is SGHVS and CDR2 is FNYEAQ. V lost 3 bases, J lost 0 bases, and 8 bases stayed unmatched. The CDR3 loop spans 18 amino acids.

This clonotype was seen a handful of times. The chain has TRBV24-1 and TRBJ2-1; D gene uncertain. The germline V and J ends were trimmed by 7 bases and 0 bases, with 6 bases remaining between them. Germline V lookup: CDR1 KGHDR, CDR2 SFDVKD. This CDR3 is built from 13 residues. The CDR3 region is CATSEVSYNEQFF. The CDR3 nucleotides read TGTGCCACCAGCGAAGTCTCCTACAATGAGCAGTTCTTC.

This clonotype was observed a few times. The rearrangement joins TRBV27 to TRBJ2-1; D not resolved. CDR1 and CDR2 (germline): MNHEY, SMNVEV (reference sequence). The CDR3 sequence is 14 residues long. Trimming removed 8 bases from V and 7 bases from J, with 18 bases in between. CDR3 in amino acids: CASWKGEVPNEQFF. The DNA for the CDR3 is TGTGCCAGCTGGAAAGGAGAGGTCCCGAATGAGCAGTTCTTC.

The chain recombines TRBV12-3 or TRBV12-4 with TRBJ2-5; D gene ambiguous. The length of the CDR3 is 15 residues. The V end was cut by 6 bases, the J end by 4 bases, with 18 bases between. DNA for the CDR3: TGTGCCAGCAGCTACCCTGGCCGCGCCCCAGAGACCCAGTACTTC. It codes for CASSYPGRAPETQYF.

In this sample, this clonotype turned up a few times. The chain carries TRBV6-2 or TRBV6-3 and TRBJ2-7; 11 bases fit TRBD1. V dropped 5 bases and J dropped 1; count of bases not matched to a gene: 1. CDR3 length: 14 amino acids. Germline V lookup: CDR1 MNHEY, CDR2 SVGEGT. The CDR3 DNA sequence: TGTGCCAGCAGTGGGACAGGGGGTTCCTACGAGCAGTACTTC. This sequence encodes CASSGTGGSYEQYF.